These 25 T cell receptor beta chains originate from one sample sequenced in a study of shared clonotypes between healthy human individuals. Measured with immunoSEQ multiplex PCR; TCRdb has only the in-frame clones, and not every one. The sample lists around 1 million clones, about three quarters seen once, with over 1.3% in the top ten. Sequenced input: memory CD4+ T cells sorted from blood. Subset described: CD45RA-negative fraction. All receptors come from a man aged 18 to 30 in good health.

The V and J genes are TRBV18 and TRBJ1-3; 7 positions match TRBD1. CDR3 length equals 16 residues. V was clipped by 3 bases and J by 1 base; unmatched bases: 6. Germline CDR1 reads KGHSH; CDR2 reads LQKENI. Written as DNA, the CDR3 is TGTGCCAGCTCACCGGAAAGGGGGCTATCTGGAAACACCATATATTTT. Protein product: CASSPERGLSGNTIYF. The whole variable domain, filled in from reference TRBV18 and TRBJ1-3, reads NAGVMQNPRHLVRRRGQEARLRCSPMKGHSHVYWYRQLPEEGLKFMVYLQKENIIDESGMPKERFSAEFPKEGPSILRIQQVVRGDSAAYFCASSPERGLSGNTIYFGEGSWLTVV.

The DNA of the CDR3 is TGTGCCAGCAGCTTAAGCGGGAGGGCCAGTGGCGGGGAGCTGTTTTTT. This encodes CASSLSGRASGGELFF. The V call is TRBV5-4, the J call TRBJ2-2; TRBD2 aligns across 10 bases. From germline, CDR1 is SGHNT and CDR2 YYREEE (reference sequence). This CDR3 has 16 residues. V was pared by 2 bases and J by 7 bases, with 8 bases of the junction left unmatched.

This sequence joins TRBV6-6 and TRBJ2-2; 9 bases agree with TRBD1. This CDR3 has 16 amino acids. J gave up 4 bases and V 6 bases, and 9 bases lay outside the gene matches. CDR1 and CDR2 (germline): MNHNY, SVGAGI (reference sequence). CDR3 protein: CASSPKSTGGTGELFF. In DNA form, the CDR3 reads TGTGCCAGCAGCCCCAAATCGACAGGGGGCACCGGGGAGCTGTTTTTT.

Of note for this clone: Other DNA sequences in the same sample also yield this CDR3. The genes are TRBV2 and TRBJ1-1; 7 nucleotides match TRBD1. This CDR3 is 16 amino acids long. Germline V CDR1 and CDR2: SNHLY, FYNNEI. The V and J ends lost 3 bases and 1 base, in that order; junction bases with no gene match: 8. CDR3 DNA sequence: TGTGCCAGCAGTGACCCACGGACAGGATGGAACACTGAAGCTTTCTTT. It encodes CASSDPRTGWNTEAFF. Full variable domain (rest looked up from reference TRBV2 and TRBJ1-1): EPEVTQTPSHQVTQMGQEVILRCVPISNHLYFYWYRQILGQKVEFLVSFYNNEISEKSEIFDDQFSVERPDGSNFTLKIRSTKLEDSAMYFCASSDPRTGWNTEAFFGQGTRLTVV.

The chain's CDR3 is CASSPRQGPNEQFF. DNA for the CDR3: TGCGCCAGCAGTCCACGACAGGGTCCCAATGAGCAGTTCTTC. The chain uses TRBV10-1 and TRBJ2-1, with TRBD1 matching 7 bases. CDR1 and CDR2 from the germline V gene are WNHNN and SYGVQD (reference sequence). This CDR3 is built from 14 residues. The V gene end was trimmed by 5 bases and the J gene end by 6 bases; junction bases not matched to a gene: 7.

CDR3 nucleotide sequence: TGTGCCAGCAGCTTTCTTCGCGGCGTTCAAGAGACCCAGTACTTC. Protein product: CASSFLRGVQETQYF. This chain uses TRBV7-2 with TRBJ2-5, with D unresolved. In germline, CDR1 is SGHTA, CDR2 FQGNSA. The CDR3 has 15 amino acids. V lost 3 bases, J lost 2 bases, and 13 bases lay in between.

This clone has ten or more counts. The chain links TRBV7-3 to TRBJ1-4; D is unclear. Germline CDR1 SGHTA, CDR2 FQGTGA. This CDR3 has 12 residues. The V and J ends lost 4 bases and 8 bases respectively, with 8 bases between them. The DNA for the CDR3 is TGTGCCAGCAGCTCTGACCGGGAAAAACTGTTTTTT. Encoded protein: CASSSDREKLFF. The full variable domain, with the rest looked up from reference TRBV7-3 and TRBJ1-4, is GAGVSQTPSNKVTEKGKYVELRCDPISGHTALYWYRQSLGQGPEFLIYFQGTGAADDSGLPNDRFFAVRPEGSVSTLKIQRTERGDSAVYLCASSSDREKLFFGSGTQLSVL.

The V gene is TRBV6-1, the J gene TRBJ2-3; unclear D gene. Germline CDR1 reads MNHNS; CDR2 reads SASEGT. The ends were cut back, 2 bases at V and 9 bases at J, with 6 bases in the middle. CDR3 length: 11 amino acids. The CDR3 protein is CASSEKATQYF. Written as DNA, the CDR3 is TGTGCCAGCAGTGAAAAGGCGACGCAGTATTTT.

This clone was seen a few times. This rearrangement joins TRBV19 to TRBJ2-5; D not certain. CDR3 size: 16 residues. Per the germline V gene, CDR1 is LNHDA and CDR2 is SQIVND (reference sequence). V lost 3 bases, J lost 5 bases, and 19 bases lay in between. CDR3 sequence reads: CASSISRNSLGETQYF. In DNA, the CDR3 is TGTGCCAGTAGTATCTCCCGGAACAGCCTTGGGGAGACCCAGTACTTC.

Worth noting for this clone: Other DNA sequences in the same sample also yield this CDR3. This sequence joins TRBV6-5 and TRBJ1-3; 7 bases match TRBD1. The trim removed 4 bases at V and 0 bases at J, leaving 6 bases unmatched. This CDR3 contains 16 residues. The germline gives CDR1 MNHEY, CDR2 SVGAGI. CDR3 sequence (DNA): TGTGCCAGCAGTTGGGGGACAGCGAGCTCTGGAAACACCATATATTTT. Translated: CASSWGTASSGNTIYF.

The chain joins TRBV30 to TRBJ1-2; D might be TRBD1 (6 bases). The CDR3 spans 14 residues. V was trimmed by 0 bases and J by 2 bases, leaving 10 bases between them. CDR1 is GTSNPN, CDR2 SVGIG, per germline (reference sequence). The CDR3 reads CAWSVRGANYGYTF. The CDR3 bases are TGTGCCTGGAGTGTGAGGGGGGCCAACTATGGCTACACCTTC.

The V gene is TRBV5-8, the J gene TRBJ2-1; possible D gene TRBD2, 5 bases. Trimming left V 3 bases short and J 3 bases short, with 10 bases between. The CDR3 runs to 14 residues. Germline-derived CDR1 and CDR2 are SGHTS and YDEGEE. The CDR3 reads CASSSTRFYNEQFF. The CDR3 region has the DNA TGTGCCAGCAGCTCTACTAGATTCTACAATGAGCAGTTCTTC.

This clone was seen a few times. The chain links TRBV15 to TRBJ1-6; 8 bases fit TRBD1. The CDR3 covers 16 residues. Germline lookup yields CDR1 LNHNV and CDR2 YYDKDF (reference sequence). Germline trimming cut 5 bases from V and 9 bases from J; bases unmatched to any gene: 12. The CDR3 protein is CATSGGQGRGGSPLHF. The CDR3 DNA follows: TGTGCCACCAGCGGCGGACAGGGTCGGGGTGGTTCACCCCTCCACTTT.

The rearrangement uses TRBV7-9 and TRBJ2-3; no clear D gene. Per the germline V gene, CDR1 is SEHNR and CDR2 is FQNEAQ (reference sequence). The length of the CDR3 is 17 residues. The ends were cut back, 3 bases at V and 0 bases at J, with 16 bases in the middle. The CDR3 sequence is CASSFGHGVLSTDTQYF. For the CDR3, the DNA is TGTGCCAGCAGCTTTGGCCACGGAGTCCTGAGCACAGATACGCAGTATTTT.

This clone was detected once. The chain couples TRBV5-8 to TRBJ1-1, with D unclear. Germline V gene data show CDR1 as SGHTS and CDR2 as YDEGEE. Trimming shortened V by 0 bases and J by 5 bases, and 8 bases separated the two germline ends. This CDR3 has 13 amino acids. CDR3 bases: TGTGCCAGCAGCTTGGGGAGAAGGACTGAAGCTTTCTTT. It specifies CASSLGRRTEAFF.

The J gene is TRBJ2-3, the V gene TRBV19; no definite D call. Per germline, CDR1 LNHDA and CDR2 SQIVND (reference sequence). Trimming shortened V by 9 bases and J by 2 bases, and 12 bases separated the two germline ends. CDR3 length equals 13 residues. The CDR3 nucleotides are TGTGCCAGCAGCCCCCTTTACACAGATACGCAGTATTTT. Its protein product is CASSPLYTDTQYF.

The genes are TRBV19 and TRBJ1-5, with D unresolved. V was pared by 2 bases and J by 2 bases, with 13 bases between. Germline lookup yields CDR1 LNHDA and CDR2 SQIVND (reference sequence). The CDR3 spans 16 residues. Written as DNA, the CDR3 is TGTGCCAGTAGTATAACCGTATTCACGGGCAATCAGCCCCAGCATTTT. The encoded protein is CASSITVFTGNQPQHF.

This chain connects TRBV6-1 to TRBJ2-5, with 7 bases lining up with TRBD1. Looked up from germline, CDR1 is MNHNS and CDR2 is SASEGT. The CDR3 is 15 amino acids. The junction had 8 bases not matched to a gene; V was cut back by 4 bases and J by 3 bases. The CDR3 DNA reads TGTGCCAGCAGTGGATACGGGACAGCAAAAGAGACCCAGTACTTC. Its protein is CASSGYGTAKETQYF.

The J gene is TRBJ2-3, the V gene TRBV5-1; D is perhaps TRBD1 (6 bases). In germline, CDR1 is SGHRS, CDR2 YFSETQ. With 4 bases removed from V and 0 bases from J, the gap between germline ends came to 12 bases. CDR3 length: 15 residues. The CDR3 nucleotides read TGCGCCAGCAGCGAGGGGACACCTAGCACAGATACGCAGTATTTT. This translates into CASSEGTPSTDTQYF. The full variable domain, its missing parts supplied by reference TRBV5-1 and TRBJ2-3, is KAGVTQTPRYLIKTRGQQVTLSCSPISGHRSVSWYQQTPGQGLQFLFEYFSETQRNKGNFPGRFSGRQFSNSRSEMNVSTLELGDSALYLCASSEGTPSTDTQYFGPGTRLTVL.

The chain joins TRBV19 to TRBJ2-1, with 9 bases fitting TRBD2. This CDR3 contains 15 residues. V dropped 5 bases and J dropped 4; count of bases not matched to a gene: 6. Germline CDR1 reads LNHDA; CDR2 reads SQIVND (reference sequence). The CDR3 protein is CASSPGTSPYNEQFF. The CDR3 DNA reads TGTGCCAGTAGTCCGGGGACTAGCCCATACAATGAGCAGTTCTTC.

CDR3 residues: CASSIFGDEQFF. The CDR3 DNA reads as TGTGCCAGTAGTATATTCGGCGATGAGCAGTTCTTC. The chain has TRBV19 and TRBJ2-1, with unresolved D. Germline-derived CDR1 and CDR2 are LNHDA and SQIVND (reference sequence). The length of the CDR3 is 12 residues. The V end lost 2 bases, the J end lost 8 bases, and 7 bases lay between the germline ends.

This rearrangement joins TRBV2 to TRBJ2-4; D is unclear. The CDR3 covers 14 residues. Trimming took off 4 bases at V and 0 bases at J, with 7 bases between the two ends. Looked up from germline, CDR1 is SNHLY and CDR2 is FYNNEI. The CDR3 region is CASSVGLAKNIQYF. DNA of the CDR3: TGTGCCAGCAGTGTTGGGTTAGCCAAAAACATTCAGTACTTC.

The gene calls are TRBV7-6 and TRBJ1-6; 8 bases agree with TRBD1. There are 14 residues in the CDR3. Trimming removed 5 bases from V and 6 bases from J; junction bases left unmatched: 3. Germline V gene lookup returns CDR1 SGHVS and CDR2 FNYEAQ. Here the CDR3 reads CASSPTGGNSPLHF. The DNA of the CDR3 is TGTGCCAGCAGCCCAACAGGGGGTAATTCACCCCTCCACTTT. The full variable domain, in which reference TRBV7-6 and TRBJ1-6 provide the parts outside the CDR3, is GAGVSQSPRYKVTKRGQDVALRCDPISGHVSLYWYRQALGQGPEFLTYFNYEAQQDKSGLPNDRFSAERPEGSISTLTIQRTEQRDSAMYRCASSPTGGNSPLHFGNGTRLTVT.

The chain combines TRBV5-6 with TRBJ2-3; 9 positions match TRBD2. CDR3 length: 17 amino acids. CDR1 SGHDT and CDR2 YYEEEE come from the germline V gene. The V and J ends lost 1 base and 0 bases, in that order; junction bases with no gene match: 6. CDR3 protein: CASSLRIAGASTDTQYF. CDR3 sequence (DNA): TGTGCCAGCAGCTTGAGAATAGCGGGGGCAAGCACAGATACGCAGTATTTT. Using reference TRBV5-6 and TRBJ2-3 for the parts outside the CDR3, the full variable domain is DAGVTQSPTHLIKTRGQQVTLRCSPKSGHDTVSWYQQALGQGPQFIFQYYEEEERQRGNFPDRFSGHQFPNYSSELNVNALLLGDSALYLCASSLRIAGASTDTQYFGPGTRLTVL.

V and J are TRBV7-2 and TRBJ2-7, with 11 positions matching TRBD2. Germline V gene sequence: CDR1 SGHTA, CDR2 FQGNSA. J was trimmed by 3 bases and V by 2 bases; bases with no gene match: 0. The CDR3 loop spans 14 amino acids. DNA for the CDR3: TGTGCCAGCAGCTTACTAGCGGGGGGCTACGAGCAGTACTTC. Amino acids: CASSLLAGGYEQYF.